This T cell receptor (beta chain) originates from a study of T-cell reconstitution after alpha-beta-depleted transplantation in children. Study results and caveats: Reported findings indicate that, about two months after transplant, alpha-beta T cells came from several hundred expanded clones, which were derived from non-depleted graft cells. Once a year had passed after transplant, T-cell counts and diversity came mostly from newly produced T cells. Surviving recipient T cells and thymic progenitors accounted for the high day-60 TCRbeta diversity observed in some patients.

The CDR3 is 17 residues long. Germline V gene data show CDR1 as SGHDN and CDR2 as FVKESK. V gave up 0 bases and J gave up 2 bases, with 15 bases separating them. Comments on this clonotype: What it binds is unknown.

As it was prepared, the TCRbeta library received unique molecular identifiers. TCRdb used MiXCR to reprocess the PCR reads, holding one entry per CDR3 protein. This sample has about 120,000 distinct CDR3 sequences, with 23% found just once. Sequencing was performed on PBMCs, mostly from graft donor cells, taken 180 days after TCRalphabeta/CD19-depleted stem cell transplant. This sequence originates from a male patient between 2 and 10 years old who had a stem cell transplant for chronic granulomatous disease, so the T cells may come from the graft donor. V is TRBV14 and J is TRBJ2-3; D perhaps matches TRBD2 (5 bases). CDR3 DNA sequence: TGTGCCAGCAGCCAAGATCGGGGTAACAAGAACACAGATACGCAGTATTTT. Translating it yields CASSQDRGNKNTDTQYF. The variable domain in full, with the rest retrieved from reference TRBV14 and TRBJ2-3, is EAGVTQFPSHSVIEKGQTVTLRCDPISGHDNLYWYRRVMGKEIKFLLHFVKESKQDESGMPNNRFLAERTGGTYSTLKVQPAELEDSGVYFCASSQDRGNKNTDTQYFGPGTRLTVL.